This T cell receptor (beta chain) was profiled in a study of CD8+ T cells in alopecia areata. This clone appeared a few times. The J segment lost 5 bases and the V segment lost 2 bases, leaving 2 bases of the junction unmatched. The CDR3 has 13 amino acids. The V gene's germline CDR1 is SGHRS and CDR2 YFSETQ. Sequencing used cDNA as its template, made by extracting RNA and reverse transcribing it. TCRdb keeps only in-frame clones here, not all; method: immunoSEQ multiplex PCR. The table shows roughly 200,000 clones, with roughly two fifths occurring only once. Treatment in this sample: oral pan-JAK inhibitor, 5-10 mg twice daily. Lesional scalp tissue (obtained by punch biopsy) and peripheral blood were collected from alopecia areata patients.

The V gene is TRBV5-1, the J gene TRBJ2-7; the match to TRBD2 covers 9 bases. The clonotype originates from a human donor with alopecia areata. Sequencing was performed on CD4+ T cells sorted from blood, taken at approximately week 31, from a patient treated with tofacitinib. DNA for the CDR3: TGCGCCAGCAGCTTCCAGCGGGGGGACGAGCAGTACTTC. The encoded protein is CASSFQRGDEQYF.